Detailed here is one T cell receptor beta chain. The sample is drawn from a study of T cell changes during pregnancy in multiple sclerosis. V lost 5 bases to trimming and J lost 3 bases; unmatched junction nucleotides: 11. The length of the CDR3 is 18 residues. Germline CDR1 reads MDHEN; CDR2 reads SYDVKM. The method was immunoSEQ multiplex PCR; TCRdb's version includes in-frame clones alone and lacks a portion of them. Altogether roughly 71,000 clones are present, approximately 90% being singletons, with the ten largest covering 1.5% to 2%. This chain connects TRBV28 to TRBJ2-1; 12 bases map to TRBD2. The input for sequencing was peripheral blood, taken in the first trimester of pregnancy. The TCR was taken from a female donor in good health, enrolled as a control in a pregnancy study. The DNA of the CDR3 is TGTGCCAGCAGTCTATCGGGACTAGCGGGTAAATTCTACAATGAGCAGTTCTTC. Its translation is CASSLSGLAGKFYNEQFF.